This is a list of T cell receptor beta chains from one sample in a study of shared clonotypes between healthy human individuals. The protocol was immunoSEQ multiplex PCR, while the TCRdb copy is restricted to in-frame clones and leaves out a portion. The sample lists millions of clones; approximately 94% were seen once. The sequenced sample consisted of naive CD8+ T cells from PBMCs. Source of these receptors: a man in his late teens or twenties in good health. Some clones in this sample may be carry-over from other donors' samples. The CDR3 runs from the conserved cysteine through the conserved F or W. A D gene is named only where the DNA matches it firmly. Clone sizes are given selectively: once, few, many, or a class where the clone is expanded.

clone size	D gene	J gene	V gene	CDR3 length	CDR3 DNA	CDR3 protein
NA	TRBD1	TRBJ2-7	TRBV10-3	16	TGTGCCATCAGTGATAGGGACCTCAGGGGGCTCGACGAGCAGTACTTC	CAISDRDLRGLDEQYF
NA	TRBD2	TRBJ2-3	TRBV9	24	TGTGCCAGCATGCTTAAGACCCTTTCCGGGACTAGAACTTATCCACGAACTAGCACAGATACGCAGTATTTT	CASMLKTLSGTRTYPRTSTDTQYF
NA	TRBD1	TRBJ1-2	TRBV5-1	15	TGCGCCAGCAGCCCCCGGACAGGGAAGGCTGGAGGCTACACCTTC	CASSPRTGKAGGYTF
NA	TRBD2	TRBJ2-2	TRBV7-3	17	TGTGCCAGCAGCTCCAACCCCGGGCGGGAGGGCGCCGGGGAGCTGTTTTTT	CASSSNPGREGAGELFF
NA	TRBD1	TRBJ2-5	TRBV5-5	14	TGTGCCAGCACGGAAGACAGGGGGTTAGAGACCCAGTACTTC	CASTEDRGLETQYF
once	NA	TRBJ1-2	TRBV7-8	16	TGTGCCAGCAGCTTTAGCGGCGGTTTAGGCACGTATGGCTACACCTTC	CASSFSGGLGTYGYTF
NA	NA	TRBJ1-2	TRBV5-1	17	TGCGCCAGCAGCCCGAAACTGGACAGCCCCGGGAGCTATGGCTACACCTTC	CASSPKLDSPGSYGYTF
NA	NA	TRBJ2-7	TRBV2	13	TGTGCCAGCAGTGAAGGAGTTTACCACGAGCAGTACTTC	CASSEGVYHEQYF
NA	NA	TRBJ1-1	TRBV5-6	12	TGTGCCAGCAGCTTGGCCGGGATGGGCGCTTTCTTT	CASSLAGMGAFF
NA	TRBD1	TRBJ1-3	TRBV6-6	16	TGTGCCAGCAGTTACTTGCAACAGGGGGCTGGAAACACCATATATTTT	CASSYLQQGAGNTIYF
NA	TRBD1	TRBJ2-2	TRBV4-1	19	TGCGCCAGCAGCCAACTTCTTTCCCAGGGGGAACCGAACACCGGGGAGCTGTTTTTT	CASSQLLSQGEPNTGELFF
NA	NA	TRBJ2-3	TRBV7-9	14	TGTGCCAGCAGCTTAGGTAATAGCGCAGATACGCAGTATTTT	CASSLGNSADTQYF
NA	NA	TRBJ1-1	TRBV5-4	15	TGTGCCAGCAGACCCTCAGGGGCCCGAGGGACTGAAGCTTTCTTT	CASRPSGARGTEAFF
NA	TRBD2	TRBJ2-7	TRBV27	14	TGTGCCAGCAGTATGACTAGCGGGGTCTACGAGCAGTACTTC	CASSMTSGVYEQYF
few	NA	TRBJ1-1	TRBV25-1	13	TGTGCCAGCACCCCATATGATCGAACTGAAGCTTTCTTT	CASTPYDRTEAFF
NA	NA	TRBJ2-7	TRBV27	13	TGTGCCAGCAGTTTATGGGGGACGTACGAGCAGTACTTC	CASSLWGTYEQYF
NA	NA	TRBJ2-2	TRBV4-1	15	TGCGCCAGCAGCCGGGCGGGAAGCTACACCGGGGAGCTGTTTTTT	CASSRAGSYTGELFF
NA	NA	TRBJ1-1	TRBV11-3	13	TGTGCCAGCAGCCTAGGTCCGGGAACTGAAGCTTTCTTT	CASSLGPGTEAFF
few	NA	TRBJ1-1	TRBV6-1	14	TGTGCCAGCAGGGACTTCCTTAGTGGCGCTGAAGCTTTCTTT	CASRDFLSGAEAFF
NA	NA	TRBJ2-6	TRBV7-8	18	TGTGCCAGCAGCTTAGTGGGGACACCCTACTCTGGGGCCAACGTCCTGACTTTC	CASSLVGTPYSGANVLTF
NA	NA	TRBJ2-3	TRBV6-5	13	TGTGCCAGCAGCGGAGCTAGCACAGATACGCAGTATTTT	CASSGASTDTQYF
NA	NA	TRBJ2-1	TRBV7-6	16	TGTGCCAGCAGCTTTGTTAGCGACTACACTGGTCGGGAGCAGTTCTTC	CASSFVSDYTGREQFF
NA	TRBD2	TRBJ2-1	TRBV4-1	17	TGCGCCAGCAGCCATTCCCTAGCGGGAGGGCCTTACAATGAGCAGTTCTTC	CASSHSLAGGPYNEQFF
NA	NA	TRBJ2-7	TRBV11-2	13	TGTGCCAGCAGCCCCCGGTCCACCTACGAGCAGTACTTC	CASSPRSTYEQYF
NA	NA	TRBJ2-7	TRBV21-1	16	TGTGCCAGCAGCAAAGCTCCGGGAAAGGCCTTCTACGAGCAGTACTTC	CASSKAPGKAFYEQYF
once	TRBD2	TRBJ2-1	TRBV11-3	15	TGTGCCAGCAGCTTGGGAGCGGGACTAAACAATGAGCAGTTCTTC	CASSLGAGLNNEQFF
NA	NA	TRBJ2-5	TRBV11-2	16	TGTGCCAGCAGGCTAGCAGCCGGGGGCGGGCAAGAGACCCAGTACTTC	CASRLAAGGGQETQYF
once	NA	TRBJ2-5	TRBV9	14	TGTGCCAGCAGCGCTTGGGACGGACAAGAGACCCAGTACTTC	CASSAWDGQETQYF
NA	NA	TRBJ2-7	TRBV28	12	TGTGCCAGCAGTATAACAGATTACGAGCAGTACTTC	CASSITDYEQYF
once	TRBD2	TRBJ2-1	TRBV4-3	16	TGCGCCAGCAGCCAAGAGGCTAGCGGGAGGGCCCGGGAGCAGTTCTTC	CASSQEASGRAREQFF
NA	NA	TRBJ2-7	TRBV11-2	15	TGTGCCAGCAGCTTAAACACGGGACGGACCTACGAGCAGTACTTC	CASSLNTGRTYEQYF
once	NA	TRBJ2-7	TRBV29-1	13	TGCAGCGTTGAACTAGGGGTTGAATACGAGCAGTACTTC	CSVELGVEYEQYF
NA	NA	TRBJ2-5	TRBV28	16	TGTGCCAGCAGTTTAGGGCTCGCGGCAACTGAAGAGACCCAGTACTTC	CASSLGLAATEETQYF
NA	NA	TRBJ2-2	TRBV15	15	TGTGCCACCAGCACTCGGACGGTGAACACCGGGGAGCTGTTTTTT	CATSTRTVNTGELFF
NA	NA	TRBJ2-1	TRBV4-3	15	TGCGCCAGCAGCCCCCGCCGTGTCTTTTTTAATGAGCAGTTCTTC	CASSPRRVFFNEQFF
NA	NA	TRBJ2-7	TRBV28	14	TGTGCCAGCAGAGCGGGACAAAATGCCTACGAGCAGTACTTC	CASRAGQNAYEQYF
NA	NA	TRBJ2-1	TRBV9	15	TGTGCCAGCAGCGTAGGGGGACACTCCTACAATGAGCAGTTCTTC	CASSVGGHSYNEQFF
NA	NA	TRBJ2-7	TRBV28	11	TGTGCCAGCAGTAAGGGGTACGAGCAGTACTTC	CASSKGYEQYF
NA	TRBD1	TRBJ1-3	TRBV5-4	19	TGTGCCAGCAGCATAACGAGGACAGGGTTTAATTCTCTAAGAAACACCATATATTTT	CASSITRTGFNSLRNTIYF
once	NA	TRBJ2-1	TRBV7-9	16	TGTGCCAGCAGCCTGGAGGGGGTGAGCTCCTACAATGAGCAGTTCTTC	CASSLEGVSSYNEQFF